This TCR beta chain was retrieved from a study of blood T cell repertoires in COVID-19. Recruits, aged roughly 18 to 100 years, lived in around 24 US areas. Which cohort a participant joined came from the clinical history participants gave. Generated by immunoSEQ multiplex PCR, the TCRdb table keeps only in-frame clones and is missing some. Of a few hundred thousand clones listed, approximately 83% are singletons. CDR1 is SGHDN, CDR2 FVKESK, per germline. V shed 2 bases and J shed 4 bases, with 5 bases lying between them. The CDR3 totals 13 residues. Sequencing input: PBMCs or T cells enriched from blood (not recorded which). The TCR was taken from a woman aged 40 to 55 with acute COVID-19. This chain connects TRBV14 to TRBJ2-2; D is unclear. CDR3 protein: CASSQSLTGELFF. The CDR3 nucleotides read TGTGCCAGCAGCCAATCACTCACCGGGGAGCTGTTTTTT.